The next 20 T cell receptor beta chains were all read from a single sample in a study of blood T cell repertoires in COVID-19. Repertoires were generated with immunoSEQ multiplex PCR, while TCRdb's copy carries only in-frame clones and drops some. The sample shows approximately 190,000 clones, about 80% of them seen only once. The sequencing sample was made of PBMCs or T cells enriched from blood (not recorded which). These receptors originate from a middle-aged man who had recovered from COVID-19.

V is TRBV6-2 or TRBV6-3 and J is TRBJ2-3, with 14 bases aligning to TRBD2. The V and J ends lost 0 bases and 0 bases, in that order; junction bases with no gene match: 5. This CDR3 comprises 19 residues. Looked up from germline, CDR1 is MNHEY and CDR2 is SVGEGT. CDR3 sequence: CASSYSPGLAGVSTDTQYF. The CDR3 DNA reads TGTGCCAGCAGTTACTCGCCGGGACTAGCGGGGGTTAGCACAGATACGCAGTATTTT.

V gene TRBV9 combines with J gene TRBJ2-1; 8 bases map to TRBD2. Looked up from germline, CDR1 is SGDLS and CDR2 is YYNGEE. This CDR3 is 16 amino acids long. With V trimmed by 0 bases and J by 5 bases, 7 bases remained unmatched. CDR3 bases: TGTGCCAGCAGCGTAGGGCTAGCGGGTGTGGACAATGAGCAGTTCTTC. This sequence encodes CASSVGLAGVDNEQFF.

Here the CDR3 DNA reads TGTGCCAGCAGTTTCCTGGACAGGGGAGGCTACACCTTC. This codes for CASSFLDRGGYTF. This rearrangement joins TRBV12-3 or TRBV12-4 to TRBJ1-2; 9 bases are a match to TRBD1. J gave up 8 bases and V 3 bases, and 4 bases lay outside the gene matches. This CDR3 has 13 residues.

This clone appeared a single time. V and J are TRBV4-2 and TRBJ2-1, with D possibly being TRBD2 (6 bases). Trimming pared 0 bases from V and 0 bases from J, leaving 9 bases between. Germline CDR1 and CDR2: LGHNA and YNFKEQ. The CDR3 has 16 residues. The CDR3 DNA reads as TGTGCCAGCAGCCAAGAATGGCGGGACTCCTACAATGAGCAGTTCTTC. This encodes CASSQEWRDSYNEQFF.

This sequence joins TRBV18 and TRBJ2-2; possible D gene TRBD1, 5 bases. Looked up from germline, CDR1 is KGHSH and CDR2 is LQKENI. V was pared by 5 bases and J by 7 bases, with 17 bases between. The CDR3 has 15 residues. CDR3 in amino acids: CASSSLRVWSGELFF. In DNA, the CDR3 is TGTGCCAGCTCATCCCTCAGGGTCTGGAGCGGGGAGCTGTTTTTT.

The V and J genes are TRBV6-1 and TRBJ1-2; maybe TRBD1 (5 bases). Per germline, CDR1 MNHNS and CDR2 SASEGT. Trimming removed 1 base from V and 4 bases from J, with 7 bases in between. The CDR3 totals 13 residues. The CDR3 nucleotides are TGTGCCAGCAGTGAAGGGGGCCGCTATGGCTACACCTTC. Translation gives CASSEGGRYGYTF.

The chain links TRBV23-1 to TRBJ1-1; 8 bases are shared with TRBD1. TRBV23-1 is sorted into the ORF group, with uncertain function. This CDR3 contains 17 residues. V was pared by 7 bases and J by 1 base, with 14 bases of the junction left unmatched. The CDR3 nucleotides are TGCGCCAGCACCGATCCGAAAATACAGGGGGAGAACACTGAAGCTTTCTTT. Its translation: CASTDPKIQGENTEAFF.

The V call is TRBV7-2, the J call TRBJ1-2; weak D call: TRBD1 (6 bases). V lost 1 base and J lost 2, with 11 bases in between. Germline assignment: CDR1 SGHTA and CDR2 FQGNSA. The CDR3 runs 15 residues. Written as DNA, the CDR3 is TGTGCCAGCAGCTTAGGCCCCACAGGGAACTATGGCTACACCTTC. Its translation is CASSLGPTGNYGYTF.

The chain couples TRBV29-1 to TRBJ2-7; weak D call: TRBD2 (5 bases). Germline-derived CDR1 and CDR2 are SQVTM and ANQGSEA. The CDR3 length is 12 residues. Between the trimmed V and J ends, which lost 4 bases and 5 bases, there was a span of 12 bases. DNA of the CDR3: TGCAGCGTTGTTTGGGGAGACCACGAGCAGTACTTC. Protein product: CSVVWGDHEQYF.

CDR3 in amino acids: CASSFNRLGQSSGANVLTF. CDR3 in DNA: TGTGCCAGCAGTTTTAACCGCCTCGGACAGAGCTCTGGGGCCAACGTCCTGACTTTC. The chain employs TRBV28 and TRBJ2-6; a possible D gene is TRBD1 (6 bases). V lost 3 bases and J lost 0, with 18 bases in between. Per germline, CDR1 MDHEN and CDR2 SYDVKM. The CDR3 is 19 amino acids.

V gene TRBV6-5 combines with J gene TRBJ1-4; D gene uncertain. Trimming removed 6 bases at V and 0 bases at J, with 5 bases between. This CDR3 contains 13 residues. Per germline, CDR1 MNHEY and CDR2 SVGAGI. The CDR3 loop is CASRTTTNEKLFF. CDR3 DNA sequence: TGTGCCAGCAGGACAACAACTAATGAAAAACTGTTTTTT.

The CDR3 DNA is TGTGCCAGCAGAGGGGGGACAGGGGTTTGGGGCTACACCTTC. As protein: CASRGGTGVWGYTF. The V call is TRBV27, the J call TRBJ1-2, with TRBD1 matching 10 bases. This CDR3 is built from 14 residues. Germline CDR1 MNHEY, CDR2 SMNVEV (reference sequence). After removal of 6 bases from V and 8 bases from J, the junction contained 9 bases not matched to a gene.

There are a few counts of this clone. The chain combines TRBV11-1 with TRBJ2-3, with D possibly TRBD2 on 5 matching bases. Per germline, CDR1 SGHAT and CDR2 FQDESV (reference sequence). Trimming took 5 bases from V and 4 from J, leaving 19 bases between them. The CDR3 is made up of 16 amino acids. The CDR3 sequence is CASSILGGWKADTQYF. In DNA, the CDR3 is TGTGCCAGCAGCATACTAGGCGGGTGGAAGGCAGATACGCAGTATTTT.

The V gene is TRBV5-1, the J gene TRBJ1-2, with D unresolved. Looked up from germline, CDR1 is SGHRS and CDR2 is YFSETQ. V shed 4 bases and J shed 5 bases, with 12 bases lying between them. The CDR3 length is 13 residues. The CDR3 sequence is CASSRTDQYGYTF. The CDR3, as DNA: TGCGCCAGCAGCCGGACTGACCAATATGGCTACACCTTC.

J is TRBJ1-4 and V is TRBV7-3; 8 bases align to TRBD1. CDR3 length: 15 residues. V lost 5 bases, J lost 0 bases, and 2 bases stayed unmatched. Per germline, CDR1 SGHTA and CDR2 FQGTGA. The CDR3 region is CASSAQGATNEKLFF. DNA of the CDR3: TGTGCCAGCAGCGCACAGGGGGCAACTAATGAAAAACTGTTTTTT.

V and J are TRBV2 and TRBJ2-1; possible D gene TRBD2, 5 bases. V was trimmed by 0 bases and J by 4 bases, leaving 16 bases between them. Germline assignment: CDR1 SNHLY and CDR2 FYNNEI. CDR3 size: 17 residues. CDR3 region: CASSEASTRYVYNEQFF. Written as DNA, the CDR3 is TGTGCCAGCAGTGAAGCGAGCACTAGGTACGTGTACAATGAGCAGTTCTTC.

The V gene is TRBV5-1, the J gene TRBJ1-2; tentatively, D is TRBD1 (6 bases). The V and J ends lost 4 bases and 4 bases respectively, with 14 bases between them. CDR3 size: 14 residues. CDR1 and CDR2 (germline): SGHRS, YFSETQ. CDR3 sequence: CASSGGQFLYGYTF. CDR3 nucleotide sequence: TGCGCCAGCAGCGGCGGACAGTTCCTCTATGGCTACACCTTC.

The CDR3 DNA follows: TGTGCCAGCTCAGGACGACAGGGGGCCGAAAAACTGTTTTTT. It translates to CASSGRQGAEKLFF. The chain employs TRBV18 and TRBJ1-4, with 10 bases fitting TRBD1. V dropped 5 bases and J dropped 8; count of bases not matched to a gene: 5. Looked up from germline, CDR1 is KGHSH and CDR2 is LQKENI. This CDR3 is built from 14 residues.

The chain carries TRBV18 and TRBJ2-3, with 8 positions matching TRBD1. Trimming at V came to 6 bases and at J to 3 bases, leaving 8 bases not matched to a gene. The CDR3 extends over 15 amino acids. The germline V gene has CDR1 KGHSH and CDR2 LQKENI. CDR3 sequence (DNA): TGTGCCAGCTCCCGAGGACAGGGCGGGACAGATACGCAGTATTTT. The encoded protein is CASSRGQGGTDTQYF. The variable domain in full, completed from reference TRBV18 and TRBJ2-3, reads NAGVMQNPRHLVRRRGQEARLRCSPMKGHSHVYWYRQLPEEGLKFMVYLQKENIIDESGMPKERFSAEFPKEGPSILRIQQVVRGDSAAYFCASSRGQGGTDTQYFGPGTRLTVL.

This sequence joins TRBV7-7 and TRBJ1-3; no reliable D call. V lost 1 base to trimming and J lost 0 bases, with 25 bases between them. CDR3 length: 21 amino acids. Germline CDR1 reads SSHAT; CDR2 reads FNYEAQ (reference sequence). The CDR3 sequence: CASSLGSRPNSTLHSGNTIYF. The CDR3 region has the DNA TGTGCCAGCAGCTTAGGGAGTAGGCCGAACTCTACACTCCACTCTGGAAACACCATATATTTT.